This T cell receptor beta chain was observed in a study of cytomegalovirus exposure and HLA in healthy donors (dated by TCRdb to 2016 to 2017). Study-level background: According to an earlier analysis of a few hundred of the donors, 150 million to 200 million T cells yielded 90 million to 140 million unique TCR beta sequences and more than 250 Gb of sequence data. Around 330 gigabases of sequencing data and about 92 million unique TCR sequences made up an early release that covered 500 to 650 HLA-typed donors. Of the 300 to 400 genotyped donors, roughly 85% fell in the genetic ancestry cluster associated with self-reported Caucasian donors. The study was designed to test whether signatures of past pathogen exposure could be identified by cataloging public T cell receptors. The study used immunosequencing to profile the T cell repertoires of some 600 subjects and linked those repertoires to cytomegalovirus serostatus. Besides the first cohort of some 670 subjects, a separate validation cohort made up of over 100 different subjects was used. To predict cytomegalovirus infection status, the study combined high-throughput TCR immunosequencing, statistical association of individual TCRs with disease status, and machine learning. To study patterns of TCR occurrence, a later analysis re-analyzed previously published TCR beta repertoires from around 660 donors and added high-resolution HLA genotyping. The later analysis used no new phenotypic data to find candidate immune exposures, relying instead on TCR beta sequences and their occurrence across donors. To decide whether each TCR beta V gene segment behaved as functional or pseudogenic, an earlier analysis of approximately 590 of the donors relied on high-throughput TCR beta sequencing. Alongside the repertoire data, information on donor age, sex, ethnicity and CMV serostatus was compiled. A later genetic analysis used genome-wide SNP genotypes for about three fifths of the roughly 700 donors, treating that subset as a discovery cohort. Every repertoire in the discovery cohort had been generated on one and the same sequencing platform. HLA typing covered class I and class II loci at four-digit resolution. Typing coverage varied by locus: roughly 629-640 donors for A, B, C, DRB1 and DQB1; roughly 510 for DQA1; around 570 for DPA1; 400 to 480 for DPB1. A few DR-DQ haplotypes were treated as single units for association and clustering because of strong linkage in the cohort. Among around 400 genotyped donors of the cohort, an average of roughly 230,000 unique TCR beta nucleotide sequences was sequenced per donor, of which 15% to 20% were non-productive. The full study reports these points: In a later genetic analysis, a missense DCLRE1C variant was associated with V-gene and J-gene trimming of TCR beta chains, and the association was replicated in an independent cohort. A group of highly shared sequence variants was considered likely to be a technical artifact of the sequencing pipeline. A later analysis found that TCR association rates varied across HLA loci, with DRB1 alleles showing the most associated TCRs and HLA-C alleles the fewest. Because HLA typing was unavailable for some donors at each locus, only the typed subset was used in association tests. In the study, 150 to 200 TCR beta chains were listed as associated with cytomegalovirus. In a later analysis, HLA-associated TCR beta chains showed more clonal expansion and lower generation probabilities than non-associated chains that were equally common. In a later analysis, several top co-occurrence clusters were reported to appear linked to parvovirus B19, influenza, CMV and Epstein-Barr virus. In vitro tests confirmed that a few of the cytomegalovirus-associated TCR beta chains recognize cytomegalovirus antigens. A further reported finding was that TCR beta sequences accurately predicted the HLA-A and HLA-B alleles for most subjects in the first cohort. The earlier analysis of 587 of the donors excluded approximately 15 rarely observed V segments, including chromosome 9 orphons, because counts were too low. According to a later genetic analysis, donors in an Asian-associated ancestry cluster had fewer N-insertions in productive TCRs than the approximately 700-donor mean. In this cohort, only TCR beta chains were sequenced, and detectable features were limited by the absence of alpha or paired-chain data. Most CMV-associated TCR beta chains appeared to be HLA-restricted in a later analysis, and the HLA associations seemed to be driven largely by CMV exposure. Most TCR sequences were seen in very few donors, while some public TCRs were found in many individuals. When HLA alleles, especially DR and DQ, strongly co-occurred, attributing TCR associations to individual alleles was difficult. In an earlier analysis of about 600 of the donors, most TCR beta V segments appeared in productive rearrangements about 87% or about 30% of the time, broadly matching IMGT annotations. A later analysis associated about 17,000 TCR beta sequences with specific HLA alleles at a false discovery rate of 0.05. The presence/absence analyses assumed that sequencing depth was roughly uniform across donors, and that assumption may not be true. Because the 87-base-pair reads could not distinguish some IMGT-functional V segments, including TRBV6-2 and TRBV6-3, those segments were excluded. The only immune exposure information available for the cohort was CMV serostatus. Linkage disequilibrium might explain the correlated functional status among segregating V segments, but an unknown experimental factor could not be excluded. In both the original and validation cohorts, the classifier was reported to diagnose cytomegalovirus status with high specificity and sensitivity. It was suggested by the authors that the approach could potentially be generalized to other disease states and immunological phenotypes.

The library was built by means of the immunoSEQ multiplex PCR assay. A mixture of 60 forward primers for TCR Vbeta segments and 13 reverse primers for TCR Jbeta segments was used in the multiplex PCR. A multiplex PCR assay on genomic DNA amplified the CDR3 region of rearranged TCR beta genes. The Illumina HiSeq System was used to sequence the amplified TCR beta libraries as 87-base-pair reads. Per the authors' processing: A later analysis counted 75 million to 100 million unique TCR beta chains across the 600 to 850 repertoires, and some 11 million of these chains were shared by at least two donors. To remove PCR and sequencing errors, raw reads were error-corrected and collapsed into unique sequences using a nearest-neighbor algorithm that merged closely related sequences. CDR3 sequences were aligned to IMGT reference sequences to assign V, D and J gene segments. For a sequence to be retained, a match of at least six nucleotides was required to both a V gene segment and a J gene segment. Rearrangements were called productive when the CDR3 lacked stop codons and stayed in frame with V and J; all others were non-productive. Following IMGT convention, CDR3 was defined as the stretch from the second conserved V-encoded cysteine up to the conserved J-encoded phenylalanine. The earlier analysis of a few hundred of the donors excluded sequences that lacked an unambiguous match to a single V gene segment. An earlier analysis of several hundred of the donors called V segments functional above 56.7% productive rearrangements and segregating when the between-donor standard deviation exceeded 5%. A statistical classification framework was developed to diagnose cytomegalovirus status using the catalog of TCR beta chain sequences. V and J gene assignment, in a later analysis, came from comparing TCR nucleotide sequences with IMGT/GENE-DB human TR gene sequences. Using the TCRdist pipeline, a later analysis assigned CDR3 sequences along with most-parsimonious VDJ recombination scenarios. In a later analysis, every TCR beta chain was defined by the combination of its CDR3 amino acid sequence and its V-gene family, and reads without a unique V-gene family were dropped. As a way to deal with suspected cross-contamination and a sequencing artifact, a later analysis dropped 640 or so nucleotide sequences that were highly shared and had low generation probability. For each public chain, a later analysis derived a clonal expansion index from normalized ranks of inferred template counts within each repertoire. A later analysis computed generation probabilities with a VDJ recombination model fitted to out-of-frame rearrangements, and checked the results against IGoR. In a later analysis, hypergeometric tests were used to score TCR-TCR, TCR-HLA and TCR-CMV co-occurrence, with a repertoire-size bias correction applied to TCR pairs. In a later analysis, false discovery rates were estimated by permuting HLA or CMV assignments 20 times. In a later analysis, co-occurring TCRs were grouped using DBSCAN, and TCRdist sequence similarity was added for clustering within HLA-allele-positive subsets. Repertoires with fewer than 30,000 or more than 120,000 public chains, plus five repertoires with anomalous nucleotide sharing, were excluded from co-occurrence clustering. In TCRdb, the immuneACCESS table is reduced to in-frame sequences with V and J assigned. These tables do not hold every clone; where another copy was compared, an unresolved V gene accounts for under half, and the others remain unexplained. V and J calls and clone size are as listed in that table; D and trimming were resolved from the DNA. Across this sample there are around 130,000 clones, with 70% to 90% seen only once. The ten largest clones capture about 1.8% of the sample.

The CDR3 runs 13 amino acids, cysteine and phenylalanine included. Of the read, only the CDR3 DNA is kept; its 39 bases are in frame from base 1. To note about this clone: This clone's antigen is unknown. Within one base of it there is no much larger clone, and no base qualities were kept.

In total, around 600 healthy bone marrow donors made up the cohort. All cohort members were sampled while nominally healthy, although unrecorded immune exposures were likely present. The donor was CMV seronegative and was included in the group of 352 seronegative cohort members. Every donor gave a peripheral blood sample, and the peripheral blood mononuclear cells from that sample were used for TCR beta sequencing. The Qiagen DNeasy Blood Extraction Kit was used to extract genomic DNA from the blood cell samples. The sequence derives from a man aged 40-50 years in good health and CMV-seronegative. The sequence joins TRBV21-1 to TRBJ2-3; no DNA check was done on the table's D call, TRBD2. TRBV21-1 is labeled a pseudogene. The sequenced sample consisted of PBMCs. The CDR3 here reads CASSNMPRVGQYF. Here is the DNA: TGTGCCAGCAGCAACATGCCGCGGGTCGGGCAGTATTTT.